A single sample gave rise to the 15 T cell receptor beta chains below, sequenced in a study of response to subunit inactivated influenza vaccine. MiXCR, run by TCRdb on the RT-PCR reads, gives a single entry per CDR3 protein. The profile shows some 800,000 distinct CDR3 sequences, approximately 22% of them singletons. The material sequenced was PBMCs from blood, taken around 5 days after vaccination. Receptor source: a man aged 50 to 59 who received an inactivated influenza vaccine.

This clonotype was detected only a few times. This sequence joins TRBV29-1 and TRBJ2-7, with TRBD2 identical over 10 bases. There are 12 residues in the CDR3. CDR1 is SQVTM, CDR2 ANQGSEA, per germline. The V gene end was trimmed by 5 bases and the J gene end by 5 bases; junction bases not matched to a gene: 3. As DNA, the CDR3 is TGCAGCGTTTCTAGCGGGAGCAACGAGCAGTACTTC. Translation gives CSVSSGSNEQYF.

Here the CDR3 DNA reads TGTGCCAGCAGCTTAACCTTACTAGCGGCTACCTACAATGAGCAGTTCTTC. Translation: CASSLTLLAATYNEQFF. V and J are TRBV11-2 and TRBJ2-1; 8 nucleotides line up with TRBD2. V shed 2 bases and J 2 bases; nucleotides not matched to a gene: 8. Germline CDR1 is SGHAT and CDR2 is FQNNGV. The CDR3 has 17 residues.

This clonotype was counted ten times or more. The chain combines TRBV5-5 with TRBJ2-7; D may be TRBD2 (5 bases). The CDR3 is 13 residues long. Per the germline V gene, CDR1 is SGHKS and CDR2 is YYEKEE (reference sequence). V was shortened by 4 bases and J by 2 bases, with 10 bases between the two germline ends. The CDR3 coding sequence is TGTGCCAGCAGCCGTCCCGGGACCTACGAGCAGTACTTC. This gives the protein CASSRPGTYEQYF.

In nucleotides, the CDR3 is TGTGCCAGCAGCGCCCGGAGAGAAGGGGCCCATCGCGAGCAGTACTTC. Its translation: CASSARREGAHREQYF. The V gene is TRBV7-8, the J gene TRBJ2-7; weak D call: TRBD1 (5 bases). Deletions cut 5 bases from V and 6 bases from J, with 23 bases between. The CDR3 covers 16 residues. Per germline, CDR1 SGHVS and CDR2 FQNEAQ.

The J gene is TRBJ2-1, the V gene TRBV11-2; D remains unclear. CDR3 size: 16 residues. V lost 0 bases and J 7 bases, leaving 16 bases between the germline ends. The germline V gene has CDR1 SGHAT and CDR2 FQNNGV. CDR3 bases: TGTGCCAGCAGCTTAGATCCCAGCCGTAATTGGAATGAGCAGTTCTTC. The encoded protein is CASSLDPSRNWNEQFF. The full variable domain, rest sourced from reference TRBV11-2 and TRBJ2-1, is EAGVAQSPRYKIIEKRQSVAFWCNPISGHATLYWYQQILGQGPKLLIQFQNNGVVDDSQLPKDRFSAERLKGVDSTLKIQPAKLEDSAVYLCASSLDPSRNWNEQFFGPGTRLTVL.

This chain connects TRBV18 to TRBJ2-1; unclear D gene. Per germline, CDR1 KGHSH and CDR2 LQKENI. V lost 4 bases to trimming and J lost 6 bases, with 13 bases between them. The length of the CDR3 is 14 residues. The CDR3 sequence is CASSRRSDTNEQFF. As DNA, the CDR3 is TGTGCCAGCTCACGACGTTCAGACACCAATGAGCAGTTCTTC.

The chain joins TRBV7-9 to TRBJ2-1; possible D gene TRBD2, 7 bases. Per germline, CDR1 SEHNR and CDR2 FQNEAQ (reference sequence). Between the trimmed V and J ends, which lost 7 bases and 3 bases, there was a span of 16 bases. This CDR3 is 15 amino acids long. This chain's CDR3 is CASTSGEGRYNEQFF. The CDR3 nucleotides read TGTGCCAGCACCTCAGGGGAGGGTCGCTACAATGAGCAGTTCTTC.

CDR3 in amino acids: CAISAGGAQTKDTQYF. CDR3 nucleotide sequence: TGTGCCATCAGTGCAGGGGGCGCCCAAACAAAAGATACGCAGTATTTT. The V call is TRBV10-3, the J call TRBJ2-3, with 8 positions matching TRBD1. The CDR3 length is 16 residues. The germline V gene has CDR1 ENHRY and CDR2 SYGVKD. Unmatched junction bases numbered 11, after V lost 4 bases and J lost 5 bases.

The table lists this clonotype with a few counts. In nucleotides, the CDR3 is TGCGCCAGCAGCTTCTATTATAGATTTATGAACACTGAAGCTTTCTTT. As protein: CASSFYYRFMNTEAFF. The genes are TRBV5-1 and TRBJ1-1; D call uncertain. Per the germline V gene, CDR1 is SGHRS and CDR2 is YFSETQ. There are 16 residues in the CDR3. Trimming took off 2 bases at V and 0 bases at J, with 14 bases between the two ends.

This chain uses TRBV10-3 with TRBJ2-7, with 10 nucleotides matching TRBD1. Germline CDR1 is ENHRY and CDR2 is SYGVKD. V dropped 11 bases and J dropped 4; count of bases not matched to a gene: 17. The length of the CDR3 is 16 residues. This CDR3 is CALRAGTGDGRYEQYF. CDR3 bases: TGTGCCCTGCGAGCCGGGACAGGGGATGGTCGTTACGAGCAGTACTTC.

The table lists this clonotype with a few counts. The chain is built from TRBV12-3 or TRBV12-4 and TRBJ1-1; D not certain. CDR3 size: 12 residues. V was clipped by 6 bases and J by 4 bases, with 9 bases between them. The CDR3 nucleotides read TGTGCCAGCAGCATCAGATCCACTGAAGCTTTCTTT. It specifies CASSIRSTEAFF.

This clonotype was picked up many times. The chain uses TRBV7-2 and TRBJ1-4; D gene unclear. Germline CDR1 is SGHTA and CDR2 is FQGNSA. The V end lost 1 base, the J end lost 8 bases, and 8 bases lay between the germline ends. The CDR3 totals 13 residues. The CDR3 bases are TGTGCCAGCAGCTTAGGGTTCCGGGAAAAACTGTTTTTT. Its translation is CASSLGFREKLFF.

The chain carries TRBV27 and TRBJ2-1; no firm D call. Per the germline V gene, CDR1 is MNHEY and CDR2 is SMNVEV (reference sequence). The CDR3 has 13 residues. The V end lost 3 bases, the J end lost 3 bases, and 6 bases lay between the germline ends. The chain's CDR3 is CASSLNVYNEQFF. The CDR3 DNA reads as TGTGCCAGCAGTTTGAACGTCTACAATGAGCAGTTCTTC.

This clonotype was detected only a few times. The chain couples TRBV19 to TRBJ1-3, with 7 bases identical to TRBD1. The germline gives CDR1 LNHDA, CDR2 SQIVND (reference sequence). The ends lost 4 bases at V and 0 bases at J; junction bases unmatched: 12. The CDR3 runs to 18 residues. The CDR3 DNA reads TGTGCCAGTAGTACGACCCCGGACAGGCCCCTCTCTGGAAACACCATATATTTT. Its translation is CASSTTPDRPLSGNTIYF. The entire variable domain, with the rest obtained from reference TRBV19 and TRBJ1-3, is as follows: DGGITQSPKYLFRKEGQNVTLSCEQNLNHDAMYWYRQDPGQGLRLIYYSQIVNDFQKGDIAEGYSVSREKKESFPLTVTSAQKNPTAFYLCASSTTPDRPLSGNTIYFGEGSWLTVV.

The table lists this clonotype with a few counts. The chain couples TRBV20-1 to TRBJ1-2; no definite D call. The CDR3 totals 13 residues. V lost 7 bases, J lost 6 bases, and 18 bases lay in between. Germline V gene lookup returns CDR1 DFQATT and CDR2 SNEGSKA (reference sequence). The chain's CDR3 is CSGLSRAPHGYTF. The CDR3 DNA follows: TGCAGTGGCCTCTCCCGGGCACCCCATGGCTACACCTTC.